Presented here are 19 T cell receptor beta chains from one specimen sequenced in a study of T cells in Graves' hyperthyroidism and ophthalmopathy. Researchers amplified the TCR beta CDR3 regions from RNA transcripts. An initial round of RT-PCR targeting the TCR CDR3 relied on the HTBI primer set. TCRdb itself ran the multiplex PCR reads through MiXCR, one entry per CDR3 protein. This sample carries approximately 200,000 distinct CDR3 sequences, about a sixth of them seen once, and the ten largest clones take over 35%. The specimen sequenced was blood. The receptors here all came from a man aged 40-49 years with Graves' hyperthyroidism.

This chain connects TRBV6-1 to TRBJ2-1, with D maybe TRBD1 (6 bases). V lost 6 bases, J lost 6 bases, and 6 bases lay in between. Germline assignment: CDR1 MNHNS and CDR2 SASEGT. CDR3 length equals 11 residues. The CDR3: CASRGGNEQFF. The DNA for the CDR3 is TGTGCCAGCAGAGGGGGCAATGAGCAGTTCTTC.

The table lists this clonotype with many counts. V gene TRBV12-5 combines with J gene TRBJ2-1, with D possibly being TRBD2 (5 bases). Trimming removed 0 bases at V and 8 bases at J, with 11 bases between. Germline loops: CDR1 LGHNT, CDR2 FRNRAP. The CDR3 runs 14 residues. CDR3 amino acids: CASGLVGGSHEQFF. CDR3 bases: TGTGCTAGTGGTTTGGTTGGAGGTAGCCATGAGCAGTTCTTC.

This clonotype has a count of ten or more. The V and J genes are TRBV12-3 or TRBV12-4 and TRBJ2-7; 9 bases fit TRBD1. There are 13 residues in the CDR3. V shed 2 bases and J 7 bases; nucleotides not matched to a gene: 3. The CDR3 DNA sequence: TGTGCCAGCAGTTTATACAGGGGGCTTGAGCAGTACTTC. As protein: CASSLYRGLEQYF.

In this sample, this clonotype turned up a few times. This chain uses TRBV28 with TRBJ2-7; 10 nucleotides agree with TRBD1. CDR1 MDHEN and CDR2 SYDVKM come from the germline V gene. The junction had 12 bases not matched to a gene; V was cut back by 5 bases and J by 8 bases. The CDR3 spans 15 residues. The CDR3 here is CASSNNPGTGDKQYF. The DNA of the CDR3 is TGTGCCAGCAGTAATAATCCAGGGACAGGGGACAAGCAGTACTTC.

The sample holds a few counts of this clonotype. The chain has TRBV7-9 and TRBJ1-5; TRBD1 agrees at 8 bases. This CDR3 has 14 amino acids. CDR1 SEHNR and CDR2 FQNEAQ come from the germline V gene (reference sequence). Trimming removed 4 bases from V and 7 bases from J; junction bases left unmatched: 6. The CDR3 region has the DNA TGTGCCAGCAGCTCTGGGGCAGGGGGCCAGCCCCAGCATTTT. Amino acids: CASSSGAGGQPQHF.

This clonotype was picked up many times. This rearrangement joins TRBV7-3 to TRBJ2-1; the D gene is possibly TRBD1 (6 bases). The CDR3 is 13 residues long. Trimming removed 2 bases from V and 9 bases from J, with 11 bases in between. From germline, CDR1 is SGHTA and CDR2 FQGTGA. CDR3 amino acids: CASSLARGTEQFF. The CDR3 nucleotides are TGTGCCAGCAGCTTAGCCAGGGGCACTGAGCAGTTCTTC.

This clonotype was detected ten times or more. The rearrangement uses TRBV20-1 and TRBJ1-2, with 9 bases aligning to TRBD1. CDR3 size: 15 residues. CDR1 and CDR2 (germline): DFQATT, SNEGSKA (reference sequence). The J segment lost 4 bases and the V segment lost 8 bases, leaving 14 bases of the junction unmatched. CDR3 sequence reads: CSTPGQGTLGYGYTF. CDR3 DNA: TGCAGTACTCCGGGACAGGGTACCCTAGGCTATGGCTACACCTTC.

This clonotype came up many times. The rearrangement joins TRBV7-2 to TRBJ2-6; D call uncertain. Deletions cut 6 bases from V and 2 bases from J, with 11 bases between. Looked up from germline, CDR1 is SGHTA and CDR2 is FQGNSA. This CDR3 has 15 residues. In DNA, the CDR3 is TGTGCCAGCAGACTCCGGGCACCTGGGGCCAACGTCCTGACTTTC. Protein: CASRLRAPGANVLTF.

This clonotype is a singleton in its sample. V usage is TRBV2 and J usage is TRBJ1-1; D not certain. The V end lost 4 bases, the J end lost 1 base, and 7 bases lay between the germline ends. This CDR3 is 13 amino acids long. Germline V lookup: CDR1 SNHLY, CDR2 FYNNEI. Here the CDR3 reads CASSAAANTEAFF. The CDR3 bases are TGTGCCAGCAGTGCCGCAGCGAACACTGAAGCTTTCTTT.

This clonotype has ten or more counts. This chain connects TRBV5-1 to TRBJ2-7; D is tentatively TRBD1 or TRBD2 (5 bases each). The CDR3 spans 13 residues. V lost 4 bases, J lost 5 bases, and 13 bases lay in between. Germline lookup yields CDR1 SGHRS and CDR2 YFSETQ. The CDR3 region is CASSLDSGDEQYF. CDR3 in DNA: TGCGCCAGCAGCCTAGACAGCGGTGACGAGCAGTACTTC.

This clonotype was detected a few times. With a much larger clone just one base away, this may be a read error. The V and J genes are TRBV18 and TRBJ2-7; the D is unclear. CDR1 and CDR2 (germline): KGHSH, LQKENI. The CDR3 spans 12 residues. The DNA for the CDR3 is TGTGCCAGCCCACCGGGTTCTCGGGAGCAGTACTTC. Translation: CASPPGSREQYF.

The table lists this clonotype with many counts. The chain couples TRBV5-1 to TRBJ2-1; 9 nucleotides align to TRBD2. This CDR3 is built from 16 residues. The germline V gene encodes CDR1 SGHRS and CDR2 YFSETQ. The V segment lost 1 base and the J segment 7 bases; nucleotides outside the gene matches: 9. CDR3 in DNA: TGCGCCAGCAGCTTGCCTAGCGGGGACCCTCCGAATGAGCAGTTCTTC. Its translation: CASSLPSGDPPNEQFF.

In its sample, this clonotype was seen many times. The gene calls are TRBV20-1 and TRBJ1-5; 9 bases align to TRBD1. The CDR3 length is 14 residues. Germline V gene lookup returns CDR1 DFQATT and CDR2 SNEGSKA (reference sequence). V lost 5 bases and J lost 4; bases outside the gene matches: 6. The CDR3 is CSASRDRDNQPQHF. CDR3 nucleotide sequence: TGCAGTGCTTCCCGGGACAGGGATAATCAGCCCCAGCATTTT.

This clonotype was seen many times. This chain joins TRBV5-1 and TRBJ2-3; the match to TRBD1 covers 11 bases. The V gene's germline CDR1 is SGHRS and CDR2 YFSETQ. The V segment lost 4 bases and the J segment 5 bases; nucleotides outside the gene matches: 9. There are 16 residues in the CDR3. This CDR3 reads CASSPGQGVHQDTQYF. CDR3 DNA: TGCGCCAGCAGCCCGGGACAGGGGGTACACCAAGATACGCAGTATTTT.

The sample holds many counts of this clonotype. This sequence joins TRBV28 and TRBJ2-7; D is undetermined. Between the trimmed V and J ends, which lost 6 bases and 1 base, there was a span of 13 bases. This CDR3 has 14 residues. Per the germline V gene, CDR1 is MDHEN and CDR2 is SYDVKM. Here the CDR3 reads CASRSPKRSYEQYF. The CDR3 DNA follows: TGTGCCAGCAGGAGCCCGAAACGTTCCTACGAGCAGTACTTC.

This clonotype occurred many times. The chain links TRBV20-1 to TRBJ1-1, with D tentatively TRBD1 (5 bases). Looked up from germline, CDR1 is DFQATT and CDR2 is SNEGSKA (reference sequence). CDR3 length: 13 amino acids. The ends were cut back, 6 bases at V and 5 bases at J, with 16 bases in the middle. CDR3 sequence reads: CSAPDRYKTEAFF. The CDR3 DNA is TGCAGTGCACCAGACAGATACAAAACTGAAGCTTTCTTT.

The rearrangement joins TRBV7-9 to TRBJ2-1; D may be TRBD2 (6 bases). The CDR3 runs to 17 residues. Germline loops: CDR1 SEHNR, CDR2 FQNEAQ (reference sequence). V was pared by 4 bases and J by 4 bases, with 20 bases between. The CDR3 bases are TGTGCCAGCAGCTCGTCCCGCATGGCGGGAATTTACAATGAGCAGTTCTTC. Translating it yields CASSSSRMAGIYNEQFF.

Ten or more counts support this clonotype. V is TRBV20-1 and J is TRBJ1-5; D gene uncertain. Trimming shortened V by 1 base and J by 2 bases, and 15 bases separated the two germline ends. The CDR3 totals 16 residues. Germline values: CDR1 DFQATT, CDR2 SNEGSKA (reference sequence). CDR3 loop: CSARGRWTVGNQPQHF. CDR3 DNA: TGCAGTGCTAGAGGGAGATGGACGGTTGGCAATCAGCCCCAGCATTTT.

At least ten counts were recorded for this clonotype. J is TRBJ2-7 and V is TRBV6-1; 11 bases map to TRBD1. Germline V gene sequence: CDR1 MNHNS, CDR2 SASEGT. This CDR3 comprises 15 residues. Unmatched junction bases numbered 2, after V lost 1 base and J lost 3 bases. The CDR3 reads CASSEGTGGFYEQYF. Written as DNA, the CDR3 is TGTGCCAGCAGTGAAGGGACAGGGGGCTTCTACGAGCAGTACTTC.